The 4 T cell receptor beta chains in this list originate from one sample, sequenced in a study of regulatory T cells in long-lasting Graves disease. TCR beta libraries were built with iRepertoire HTBI primers and Arm-PCR of CDR3 regions. TCRdb independently ran MiXCR on the multiplex PCR reads; one entry per CDR3 protein. This repertoire shows hundreds of thousands of distinct CDR3 sequences, about 16% found once; its top ten account for about 17%. The sample's time point: newly diagnosed GD, antithyroid drugs for less than 3 months. Extracted RNA from PBMCs served as the source of the TCR library. This same sample was also taken into another study, of T cells in Graves' hyperthyroidism and ophthalmopathy.

Sequenced here: peripheral blood mononuclear cells (PBMCs), sampled at new diagnosis, from a patient treated with antithyroid drugs. The receptors were gathered from a woman in her 30s with Graves disease.

V and J are TRBV7-9 and TRBJ2-3; 7 bases are shared with TRBD1. Trimming removed 4 bases from V and 2 bases from J; junction bases left unmatched: 9. The CDR3 spans 16 residues. Germline V gene data show CDR1 as SEHNR and CDR2 as FQNEAQ (reference sequence). The CDR3 spells CASSSPGTAYTDTQYF. The DNA for the CDR3 is TGTGCCAGCAGCTCACCCGGGACAGCCTACACAGATACGCAGTATTTT.

This sequence joins TRBV20-1 and TRBJ2-5; 7 nucleotides line up with TRBD1. The CDR3 sequence is 13 residues long. Trimming took 6 bases from V and 2 from J; bases not matched to a gene: 6. Germline V gene sequence: CDR1 DFQATT, CDR2 SNEGSKA (reference sequence). CDR3 nucleotide sequence: TGCAGTGCCCCGGGACAGACACAAGAGACCCAGTACTTC. Translating it yields CSAPGQTQETQYF.

This clonotype was counted a few times. The rearrangement links TRBV6-2 or TRBV6-3 to TRBJ2-4; weak D call: TRBD2 (6 bases). Trimming removed 6 bases from V and 7 bases from J, with 10 bases in between. This CDR3 region has 12 residues. Germline values: CDR1 MNHEY, CDR2 SVGEGT. DNA for the CDR3: TGTGCCAGCAGCCCGACTAGTAACATTCAGTACTTC. This encodes CASSPTSNIQYF.

This clonotype was seen many times. CDR3 sequence (DNA): TGTGCCAGCAGTTTAAGGGGCCCGACCTACGAGCAGTACTTC. This translates into CASSLRGPTYEQYF. The V and J genes are TRBV28 and TRBJ2-7; D is possibly TRBD1 (5 bases). Germline V gene sequence: CDR1 MDHEN, CDR2 SYDVKM. The CDR3 is 14 amino acids. V was cut by 2 bases and J by 2 bases, with 10 bases left in between.